The clone carrying this TCR beta chain was seen at least ten times. Its antigen is currently unknown. Naive CD8 libraries used about 17,000 to 1,000,000 sorted cells and 10%, 30% or 50% RNA. This CDR3 spans 15 amino acids. V was clipped by 0 bases and J by 2 bases, with 10 bases between them. Each CDR3 protein gets one entry after TCRdb re-called the PCR reads with MiXCR. The table lists 40,000 to 45,000 distinct CDR3 sequences, about 24% of them singletons, with over 0.95% in the top ten. These data belong to a study of molecular identifiers for immune sequencing clone quantification. Looking at the study overall: Replicate runs used RNA from around 20,000 or 100,000 naive CD8 cells, which was split five ways into aliquots, and four of those aliquots were then sequenced.

General study findings and limits: Highly expanded clone sizes could be underestimated by identical TCR molecules sharing a barcode.

The TCR was taken from a human donor in good health. Some libraries in this study had Jurkat cell RNA spiked in. The V and J genes are TRBV12-3 or TRBV12-4 and TRBJ2-5; TRBD2 is a possible D gene (6 bases). What was sequenced was naive CD8+ T cells from blood, with Jurkat cell RNA spiked in. Subset meaning: FACS-sorted CD8+CD4-CCR7+CD45RA+ naive T cells. As DNA, the CDR3 is TGTGCCAGCAGTTTAGCGTGGGGGGTTCAAGAGACCCAGTACTTC. Residues: CASSLAWGVQETQYF.